A single T cell receptor (beta chain) is shown here with its context. The sample originates from a study of radiation and T cells in renal cell carcinoma. Germline loops: CDR1 SGDLS, CDR2 YYNGEE. Trimming at V came to 4 bases and at J to 4 bases, leaving 10 bases not matched to a gene. The CDR3 sequence is 15 residues long. Sample time point: baseline pretreatment blood. Treatment: 15 Gy SBRT to primary tumor, nephrectomy 4 weeks later. Sequencing was performed with immunoSEQ multiplex PCR; in TCRdb, only in-frame clones are kept and a portion is missing. The sample records 140,000 or so clones, about 88% being singletons.

This specimen was blood, taken from a patient whose treatment included radiotherapy and nephrectomy. V and J are TRBV9 and TRBJ1-1, with 7 bases lining up with TRBD1. The sequence was collected from a woman between 45 and 65 years old with renal cell carcinoma. CDR3: CASSLKTGLGTEAFF. The CDR3 DNA follows: TGTGCCAGCAGCCTTAAGACAGGGTTGGGCACTGAAGCTTTCTTT.